A selection of T cell receptor beta chains follows, all from one sample in a study of blood T cell repertoires in COVID-19. Repertoires were generated with immunoSEQ multiplex PCR, while TCRdb's copy carries only in-frame clones and drops some. The sample lists 150,000 to 200,000 clones, about 85% seen once, with about 14% in the top ten. The sample taken for sequencing was peripheral blood. These receptors came from a woman between 70 and 85 years old with COVID-19, enrolled during active disease. Each CDR3 is given with its conserved first and last residue. D genes are given only for firm matches. Size values are once, few and many counts, or a class for expanded clones, and some rows have none.

J | size | D | V | CDR3 | DNA
TRBJ2-3 | NA | TRBD2 | TRBV4-1 | CASSQGSLAGSSDTQYF | TGCGCCAGCAGCCAAGGATCACTAGCGGGTAGCTCGGATACGCAGTATTTT
TRBJ2-1 | few | TRBD2 | TRBV9 | CASSPRLAGNNEQFF | TGTGCCAGCAGCCCCCGACTAGCGGGCAACAATGAGCAGTTCTTC
TRBJ1-5 | NA | NA | TRBV12-3/TRBV12-4 | CASSFGGNQPQHF | TGTGCCAGCAGTTTCGGAGGCAATCAGCCCCAGCATTTT
TRBJ2-3 | NA | NA | TRBV18 | CASSPSGGTDTQYF | TGTGCCAGCTCACCGTCGGGGGGCACAGATACGCAGTATTTT
TRBJ1-6 | once | NA | TRBV5-1 | CASSPGQTDFYNSPLHF | TGCGCCAGCAGTCCCGGACAGACCGATTTCTATAATTCACCCCTCCACTTT
TRBJ2-5 | NA | NA | TRBV7-9 | CASSFLSPTGRGKETQYF | TGTGCCAGCAGCTTTCTTTCCCCCACGGGGAGGGGGAAAGAGACCCAGTACTTC
TRBJ1-1 | NA | NA | TRBV3-1/TRBV3-2 | CASSQERAGSEAFF | TGTGCCAGCAGCCAAGAGAGGGCCGGTAGTGAAGCTTTCTTT
TRBJ1-4 | NA | NA | TRBV27 | CASSLYGGGEKLFF | TGTGCCAGCAGTTTATACGGGGGTGGGGAAAAACTGTTTTTT
TRBJ2-5 | NA | NA | TRBV11-1 | CASSLGPGGPETQYF | TGTGCCAGCAGCTTAGGACCAGGGGGGCCAGAGACCCAGTACTTC
TRBJ1-5 | NA | NA | TRBV6-4 | CASSEQSDQPQHF | TGTGCCAGCAGTGAGCAGTCTGATCAGCCCCAGCATTTT
TRBJ2-5 | NA | TRBD1 | TRBV6-4 | CASSPAGGSETQYF | TGTGCCAGCAGTCCTGCAGGGGGCAGTGAGACCCAGTACTTC
TRBJ1-3 | NA | TRBD1 | TRBV10-2 | CASREGQAKDTIYF | TGCGCCAGCAGGGAGGGACAGGCGAAGGACACCATATATTTT
TRBJ1-1 | once | NA | TRBV18 | CASAQGMSEAFF | TGTGCCAGCGCCCAGGGGATGTCTGAAGCTTTCTTT
TRBJ1-2 | NA | NA | TRBV6-5 | CASSSIEDYGYTF | TGTGCCAGCAGTTCAATAGAGGACTATGGCTACACCTTC
TRBJ1-6 | few | NA | TRBV27 | CASSRLGGSYNSPLHF | TGTGCCAGCAGCCGCCTCGGGGGCTCCTATAATTCACCCCTCCACTTT
TRBJ1-4 | NA | NA | TRBV27 | CASSSMGAREKLFF | TGTGCCAGCAGTTCTATGGGGGCCCGTGAAAAACTGTTTTTT
TRBJ2-1 | NA | TRBD1 | TRBV5-1 | CASSFAGTGGNEQFF | TGCGCCAGCAGCTTCGCCGGGACAGGGGGCAATGAGCAGTTCTTC
TRBJ1-2 | NA | NA | TRBV9 | CASSVSRQGYGYTF | TGTGCCAGCAGCGTAAGCAGGCAGGGCTATGGCTACACCTTC